One T cell receptor beta chain is described in this entry. Its antigen remains unknown. This specimen comes from a study of shared clonotypes between healthy human individuals. Turning to the study itself: For every donor, three CD4 naive, three CD4 memory, two CD8 naive and one CD8 memory plates were used. Study-wide results and caveats: It was anticipated that sequencing depth would influence how many clonotypes donors shared.

Trimming took off 5 bases at V and 7 bases at J, with 11 bases between the two ends. This CDR3 has 12 residues. Germline CDR1 is SQVTM and CDR2 is ANQGSEA. Several immunoSEQ 96-well plates shared each subset's DNA, each plate a replicate. Sorted-subset replicate PCRs used approximately 190 ng of genomic DNA. This amount corresponded to 33,000 or so T cell genomes. The method was immunoSEQ multiplex PCR; TCRdb's version includes in-frame clones alone and lacks a portion of them. Here the sample spans some 2,000,000 clones, just under 95% being singletons. CD45RO-negative cells were positively selected for CCR7, leaving out terminally differentiated effector memory CD45RA+ cells.

This sequence was found in a young man in good health. The V and J genes are TRBV29-1 and TRBJ1-4, with D hard to call. Sequencing used naive CD8+ T cells sorted from blood. In DNA form, the CDR3 reads TGCAGCGTTTATCCGGACGGTGAAAAACTGTTTTTT. It translates to CSVYPDGEKLFF.